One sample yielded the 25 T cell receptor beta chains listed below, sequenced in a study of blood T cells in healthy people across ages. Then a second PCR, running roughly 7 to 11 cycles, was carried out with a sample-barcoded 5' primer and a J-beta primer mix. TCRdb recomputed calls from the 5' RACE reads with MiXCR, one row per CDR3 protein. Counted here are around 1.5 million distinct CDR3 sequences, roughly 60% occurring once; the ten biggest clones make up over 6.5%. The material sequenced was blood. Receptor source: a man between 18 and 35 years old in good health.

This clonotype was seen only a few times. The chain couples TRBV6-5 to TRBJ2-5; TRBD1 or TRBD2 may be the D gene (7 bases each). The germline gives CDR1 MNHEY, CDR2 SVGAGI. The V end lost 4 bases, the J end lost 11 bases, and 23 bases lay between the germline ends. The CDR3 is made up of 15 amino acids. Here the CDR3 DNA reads TGTGCCAGCAGTTCCTCAGGGGGGGAATACAATGAGCAGTACTTC. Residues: CASSSSGGEYNEQYF.

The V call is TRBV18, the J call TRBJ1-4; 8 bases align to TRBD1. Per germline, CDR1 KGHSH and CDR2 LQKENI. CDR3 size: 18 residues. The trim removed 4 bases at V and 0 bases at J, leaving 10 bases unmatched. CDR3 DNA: TGTGCCAGCTCACATATGGGACAGGATTATGCAACTAATGAAAAACTGTTTTTT. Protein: CASSHMGQDYATNEKLFF.

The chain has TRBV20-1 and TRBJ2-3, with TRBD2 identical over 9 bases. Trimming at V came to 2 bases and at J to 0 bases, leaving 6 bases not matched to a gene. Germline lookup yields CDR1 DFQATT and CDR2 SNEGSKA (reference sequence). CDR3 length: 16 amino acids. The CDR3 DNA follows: TGCAGTGCTAGACCCCGACTAGCGGCGAGCACAGATACGCAGTATTTT. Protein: CSARPRLAASTDTQYF.

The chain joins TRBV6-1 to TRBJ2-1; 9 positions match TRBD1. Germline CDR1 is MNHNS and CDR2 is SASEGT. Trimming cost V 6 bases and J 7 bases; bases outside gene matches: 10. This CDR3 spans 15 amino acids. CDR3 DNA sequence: TGTGCCAGCAGCCTGGACAGGGGATCGTTAAATGAGCAGTTCTTC. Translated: CASSLDRGSLNEQFF.

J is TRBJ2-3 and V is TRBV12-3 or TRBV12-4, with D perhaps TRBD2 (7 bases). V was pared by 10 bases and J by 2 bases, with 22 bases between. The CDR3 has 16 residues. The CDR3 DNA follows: TGTGCCACCTGGGGGGCTAGCGGTCTCCCCACAGATACGCAGTATTTT. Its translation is CATWGASGLPTDTQYF.

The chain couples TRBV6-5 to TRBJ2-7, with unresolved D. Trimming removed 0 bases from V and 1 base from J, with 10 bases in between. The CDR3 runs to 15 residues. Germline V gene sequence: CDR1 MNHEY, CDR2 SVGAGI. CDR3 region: CASSYSTRVSYEQYF. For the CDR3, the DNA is TGTGCCAGCAGTTACTCGACCCGGGTTTCCTACGAGCAGTACTTC.

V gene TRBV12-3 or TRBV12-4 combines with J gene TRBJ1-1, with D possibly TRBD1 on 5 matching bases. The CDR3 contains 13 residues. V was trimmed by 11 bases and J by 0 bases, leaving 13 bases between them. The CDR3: CACTGRMNTEAFF. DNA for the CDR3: TGTGCCTGCACGGGACGGATGAACACTGAAGCTTTCTTT.

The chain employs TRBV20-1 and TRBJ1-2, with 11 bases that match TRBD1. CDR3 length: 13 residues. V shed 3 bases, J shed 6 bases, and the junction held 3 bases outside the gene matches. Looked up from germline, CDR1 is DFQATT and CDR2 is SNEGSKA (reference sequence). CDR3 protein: CSARVDRGHGYTF. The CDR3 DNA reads TGCAGTGCTAGGGTGGACAGGGGGCATGGCTACACCTTC.

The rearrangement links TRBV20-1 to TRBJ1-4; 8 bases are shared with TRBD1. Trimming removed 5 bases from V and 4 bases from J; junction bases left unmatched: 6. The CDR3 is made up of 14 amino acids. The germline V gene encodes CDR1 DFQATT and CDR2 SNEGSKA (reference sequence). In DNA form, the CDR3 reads TGCAGTGCTGGCAAGGACAGGGATAATGAAAAACTGTTTTTT. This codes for CSAGKDRDNEKLFF.

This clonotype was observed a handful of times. The CDR3 region is CASSGYRGDYEQYF. The CDR3 DNA reads TGTGCCAGCAGTGGATACAGGGGGGACTACGAGCAGTACTTC. The V gene is TRBV27, the J gene TRBJ2-7, with 8 bases fitting TRBD1. The V and J ends lost 5 bases and 3 bases, in that order; junction bases with no gene match: 6. CDR3 length equals 14 residues. Germline lookup yields CDR1 MNHEY and CDR2 SMNVEV (reference sequence).

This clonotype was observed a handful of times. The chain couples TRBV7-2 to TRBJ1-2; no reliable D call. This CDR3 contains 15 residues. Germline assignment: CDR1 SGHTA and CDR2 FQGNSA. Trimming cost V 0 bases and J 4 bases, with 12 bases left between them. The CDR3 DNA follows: TGTGCCAGCAGCTTAGCCGCGAGTCTAATCTATGGCTACACCTTC. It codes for CASSLAASLIYGYTF.

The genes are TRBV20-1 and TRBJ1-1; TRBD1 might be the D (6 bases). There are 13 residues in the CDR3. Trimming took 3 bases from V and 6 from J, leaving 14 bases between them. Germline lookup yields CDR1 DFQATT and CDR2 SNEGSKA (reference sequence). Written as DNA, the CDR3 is TGCAGTGCTAGGATACAGGGAACTGCTGAAGCTTTCTTT. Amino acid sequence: CSARIQGTAEAFF.

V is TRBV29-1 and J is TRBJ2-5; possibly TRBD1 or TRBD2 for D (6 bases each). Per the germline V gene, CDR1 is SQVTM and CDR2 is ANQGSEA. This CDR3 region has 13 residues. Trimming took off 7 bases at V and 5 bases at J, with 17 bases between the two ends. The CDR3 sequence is CSGGDKVEETQYF. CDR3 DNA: TGCAGCGGGGGGGACAAGGTGGAGGAGACCCAGTACTTC. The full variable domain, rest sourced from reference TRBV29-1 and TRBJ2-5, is SAVISQKPSRDICQRGTSLTIQCQVDSQVTMMFWYRQQPGQSLTLIATANQGSEATYESGFVIDKFPISRPNLTFSTLTVSNMSPEDSSIYLCSGGDKVEETQYFGPGTRLLVL.

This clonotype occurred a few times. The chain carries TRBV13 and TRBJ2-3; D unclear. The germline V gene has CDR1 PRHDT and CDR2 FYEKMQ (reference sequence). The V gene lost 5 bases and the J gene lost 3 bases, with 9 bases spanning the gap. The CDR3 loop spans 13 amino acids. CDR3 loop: CASSVDGTDTQYF. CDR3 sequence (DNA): TGTGCCAGCAGCGTAGACGGAACAGATACGCAGTATTTT.

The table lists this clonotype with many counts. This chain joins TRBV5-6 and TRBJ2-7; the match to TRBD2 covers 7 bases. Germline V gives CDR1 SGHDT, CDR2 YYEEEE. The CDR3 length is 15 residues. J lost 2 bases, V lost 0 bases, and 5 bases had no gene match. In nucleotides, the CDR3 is TGTGCCAGCAGCTTGGAGCGGGGTCTTACCTACGAGCAGTACTTC. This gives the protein CASSLERGLTYEQYF.

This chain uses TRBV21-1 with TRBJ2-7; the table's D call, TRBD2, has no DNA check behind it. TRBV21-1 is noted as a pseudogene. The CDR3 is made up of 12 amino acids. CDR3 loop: CAGSPWGLEQYF. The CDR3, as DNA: TGTGCCGGGAGCCCCTGGGGACTCGAGCAGTACTTC.

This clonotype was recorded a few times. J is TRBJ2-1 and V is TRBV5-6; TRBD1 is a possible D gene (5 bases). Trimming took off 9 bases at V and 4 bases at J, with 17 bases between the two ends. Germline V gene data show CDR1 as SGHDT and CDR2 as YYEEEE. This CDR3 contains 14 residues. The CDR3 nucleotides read TGTGCCACCTCACGGAGACAGCGATACAATGAGCAGTTCTTC. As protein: CATSRRQRYNEQFF.

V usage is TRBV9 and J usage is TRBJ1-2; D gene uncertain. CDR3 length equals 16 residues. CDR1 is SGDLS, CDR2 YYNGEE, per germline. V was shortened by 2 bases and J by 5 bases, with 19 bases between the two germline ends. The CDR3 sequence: CASSVEMRHGAYGYTF. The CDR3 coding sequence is TGTGCCAGCAGCGTGGAAATGAGACACGGCGCTTATGGCTACACCTTC. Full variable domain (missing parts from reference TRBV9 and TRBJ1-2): DSGVTQTPKHLITATGQRVTLRCSPRSGDLSVYWYQQSLDQGLQFLIQYYNGEERAKGNILERFSAQQFPDLHSELNLSSLELGDSALYFCASSVEMRHGAYGYTFGSGTRLTVV.

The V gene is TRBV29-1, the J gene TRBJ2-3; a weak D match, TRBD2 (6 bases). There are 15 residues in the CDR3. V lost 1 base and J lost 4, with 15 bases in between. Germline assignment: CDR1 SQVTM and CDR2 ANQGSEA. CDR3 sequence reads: CSVEVAGPSPDTQYF. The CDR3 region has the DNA TGCAGCGTTGAAGTTGCGGGACCTAGTCCAGATACGCAGTATTTT.

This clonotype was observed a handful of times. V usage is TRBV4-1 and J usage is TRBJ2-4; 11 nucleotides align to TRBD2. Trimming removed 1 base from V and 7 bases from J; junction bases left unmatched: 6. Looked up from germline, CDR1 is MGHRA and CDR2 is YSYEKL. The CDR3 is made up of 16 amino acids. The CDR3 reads CASSQGSGRARNIQYF. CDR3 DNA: TGCGCCAGCAGCCAAGGTAGCGGGAGGGCCCGGAACATTCAGTACTTC.

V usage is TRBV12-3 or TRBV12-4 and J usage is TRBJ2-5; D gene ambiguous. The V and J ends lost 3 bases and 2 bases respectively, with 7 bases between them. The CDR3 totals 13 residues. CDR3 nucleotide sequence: TGTGCCAGCAGTTTCGGCTGGCAAGAGACCCAGTACTTC. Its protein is CASSFGWQETQYF.

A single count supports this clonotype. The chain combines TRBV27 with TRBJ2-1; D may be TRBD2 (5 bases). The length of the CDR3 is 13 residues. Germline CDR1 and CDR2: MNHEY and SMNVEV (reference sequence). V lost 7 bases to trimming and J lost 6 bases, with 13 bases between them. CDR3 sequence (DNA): TGTGCCAGCAAAGCAGGAGGCAGCAATGAGCAGTTCTTC. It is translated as CASKAGGSNEQFF.

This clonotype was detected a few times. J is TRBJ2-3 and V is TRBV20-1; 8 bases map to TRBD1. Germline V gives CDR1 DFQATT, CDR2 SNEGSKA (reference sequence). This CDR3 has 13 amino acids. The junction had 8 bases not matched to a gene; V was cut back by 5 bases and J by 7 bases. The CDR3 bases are TGCAGTGCTGACAGGACAGGGCTTTATACGCAGTATTTT. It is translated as CSADRTGLYTQYF.

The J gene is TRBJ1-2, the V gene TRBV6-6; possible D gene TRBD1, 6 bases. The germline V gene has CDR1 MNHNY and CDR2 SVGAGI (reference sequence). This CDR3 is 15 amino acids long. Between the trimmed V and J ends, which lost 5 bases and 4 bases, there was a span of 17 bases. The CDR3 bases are TGTGCCAGCAGTACTCTCAGGGGTCTAAGCTATGGCTACACCTTC. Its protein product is CASSTLRGLSYGYTF.

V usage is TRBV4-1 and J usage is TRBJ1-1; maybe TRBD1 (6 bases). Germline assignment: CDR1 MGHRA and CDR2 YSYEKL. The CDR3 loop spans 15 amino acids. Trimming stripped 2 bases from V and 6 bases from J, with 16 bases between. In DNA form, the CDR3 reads TGCGCCAGCAGCCAACACAGGGAGCTATTCGCTGAAGCTTTCTTT. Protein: CASSQHRELFAEAFF.